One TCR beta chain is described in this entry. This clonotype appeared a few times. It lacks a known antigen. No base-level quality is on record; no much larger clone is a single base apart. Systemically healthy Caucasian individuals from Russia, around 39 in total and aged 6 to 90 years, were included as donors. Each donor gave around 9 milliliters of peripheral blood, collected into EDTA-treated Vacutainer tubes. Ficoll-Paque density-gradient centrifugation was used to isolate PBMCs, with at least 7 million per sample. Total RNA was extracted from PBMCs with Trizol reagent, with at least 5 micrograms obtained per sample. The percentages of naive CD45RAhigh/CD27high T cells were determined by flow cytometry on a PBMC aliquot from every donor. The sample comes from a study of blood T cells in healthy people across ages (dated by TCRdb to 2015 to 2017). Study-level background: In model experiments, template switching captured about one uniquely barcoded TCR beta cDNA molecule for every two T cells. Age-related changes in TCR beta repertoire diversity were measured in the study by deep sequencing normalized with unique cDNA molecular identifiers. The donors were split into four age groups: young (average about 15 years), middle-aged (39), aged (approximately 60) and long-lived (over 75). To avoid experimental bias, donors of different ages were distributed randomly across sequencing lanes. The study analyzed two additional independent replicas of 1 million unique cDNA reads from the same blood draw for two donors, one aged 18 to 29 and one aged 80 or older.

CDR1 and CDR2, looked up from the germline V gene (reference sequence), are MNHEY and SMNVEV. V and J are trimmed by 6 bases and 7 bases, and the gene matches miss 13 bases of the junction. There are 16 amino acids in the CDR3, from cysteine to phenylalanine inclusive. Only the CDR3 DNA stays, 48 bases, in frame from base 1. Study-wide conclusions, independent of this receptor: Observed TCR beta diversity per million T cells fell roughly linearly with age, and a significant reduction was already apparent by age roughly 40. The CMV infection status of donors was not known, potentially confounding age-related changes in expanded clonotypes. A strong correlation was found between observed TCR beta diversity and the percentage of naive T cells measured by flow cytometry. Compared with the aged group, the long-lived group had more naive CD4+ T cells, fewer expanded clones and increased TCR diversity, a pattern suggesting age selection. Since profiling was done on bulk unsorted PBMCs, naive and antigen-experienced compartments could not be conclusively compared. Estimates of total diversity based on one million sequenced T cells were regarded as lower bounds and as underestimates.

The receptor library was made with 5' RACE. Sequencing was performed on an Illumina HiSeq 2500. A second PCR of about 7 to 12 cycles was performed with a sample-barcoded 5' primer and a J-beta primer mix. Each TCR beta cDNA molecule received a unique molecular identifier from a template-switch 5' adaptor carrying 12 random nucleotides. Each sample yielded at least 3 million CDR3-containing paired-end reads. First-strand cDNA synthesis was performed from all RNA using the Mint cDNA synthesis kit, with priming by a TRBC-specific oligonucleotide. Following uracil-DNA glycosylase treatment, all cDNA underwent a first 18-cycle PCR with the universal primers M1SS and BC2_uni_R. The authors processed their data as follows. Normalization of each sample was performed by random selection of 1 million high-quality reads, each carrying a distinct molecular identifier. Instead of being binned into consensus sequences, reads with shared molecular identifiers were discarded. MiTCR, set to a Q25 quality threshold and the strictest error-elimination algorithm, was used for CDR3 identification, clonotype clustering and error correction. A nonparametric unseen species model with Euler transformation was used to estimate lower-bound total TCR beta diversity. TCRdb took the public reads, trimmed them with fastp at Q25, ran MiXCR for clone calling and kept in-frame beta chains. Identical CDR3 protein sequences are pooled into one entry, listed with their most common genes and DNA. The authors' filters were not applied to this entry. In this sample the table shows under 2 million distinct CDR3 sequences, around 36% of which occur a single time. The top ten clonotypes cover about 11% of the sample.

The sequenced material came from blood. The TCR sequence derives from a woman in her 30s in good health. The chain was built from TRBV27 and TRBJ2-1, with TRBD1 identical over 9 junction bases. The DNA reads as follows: TGTGCCAGCAGCTCCGCGGGACAGGGTATTGGGAATGAGCAGTTCTTC. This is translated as CASSSAGQGIGNEQFF.